This note documents a single TCR beta chain sequence. The CDR3 is 12 amino acids. Germline assignment: CDR1 SQVTM and CDR2 ANQGSEA. V gave up 7 bases and J gave up 8 bases, with 14 bases separating them. Random hexamers primed reverse transcription of roughly 0.5 to 1 ug RNA. An immunoSEQ multiplex PCR amplified TCR beta CDR3 over 54 Vbeta and 13 Jbeta. TCRdb passed the immunoSEQ multiplex PCR reads through MiXCR, listing each CDR3 protein once. This table has 400,000 or so distinct CDR3 sequences, 85% to 90% appearing once. These data originate in a study of CD8 T cells in Susac syndrome. This sequence originates from a human donor with multiple sclerosis. Input material: CD8+ T cells from PBMCs. The V call is TRBV29-1, the J call TRBJ2-2, with D perhaps matching TRBD2 (5 bases). This chain's CDR3 is CSGAAGEGELFF. The CDR3 region has the DNA TGCAGCGGCGCGGCGGGTGAGGGGGAGCTGTTTTTT.